This TCR beta chain was retrieved from a study of blood T cell repertoires in COVID-19. How the authors handled the data: How many nucleated cells were present was estimated from reference gene primer amplification. Profiling relied on immunoSEQ multiplex PCR, and the TCRdb table lists in-frame clones only, not all of them. That table furnishes V, J and clone size, whereas the DNA furnished D and trimming. The sample lists about 270,000 clones, approximately 86% seen once, with around 4% in the top ten. The length of the CDR3 is 13 residues. Per the germline V gene, CDR1 is MNHEY and CDR2 is SVGAGI. The V end lost 0 bases, the J end lost 6 bases, and 6 bases lay between the germline ends.

Sequencing was performed on peripheral blood. The receptor was isolated from a woman aged 50 to 60 with active or convalescent COVID-19. The chain combines TRBV6-5 with TRBJ1-5; D unresolved. CDR3 sequence reads: CASSYSVSQPQHF. CDR3 bases: TGTGCCAGCAGTTACTCTGTGAGTCAGCCCCAGCATTTT.